This T cell receptor beta chain was sequenced for a study of CD8 T cells in Susac syndrome (dated by TCRdb to between 2017 and 2020). Some background on the complete study: Whether CD8+ T cell activation and differentiation in Susac syndrome was antigen driven was tested using repertoire sequencing.

The germline V gene specifies ENHRY as CDR1 and SYGVKD as CDR2. Measured from the cysteine to the phenylalanine, the CDR3 is 14 residues long. The CDR3 DNA has 42 bases and is translated from base 1. V was cut back by 10 bases and J by 4 bases, leaving a gap of 17 bases between them. Concerning this clonotype itself: This clone's antigen is unknown. Base-call qualities are not available, and no considerably larger clone is one nucleotide away.

General findings and caveats noted by the study authors: The TCR sequencing and HLA analysis was acknowledged to have included a relatively small number of individuals.

RNA was extracted with the RNeasy kit and roughly 0.5 to 1 ug was reverse transcribed using random hexamers. The immunoSEQ multiplex PCR assay, which covers 54 Vbeta and 13 Jbeta segments, was used to amplify TCR beta CDR3 regions. PCR amplification bias was corrected by using a synthetic template baseline for primer optimization and computational correction. Per the source publication's procedure: Reads were annotated to V, D and J genes according to IMGT and were analyzed with immunoSEQ Analyzer, with only productive sequences retained. To calculate clonality, Shannon entropy was normalized by log2 of the number of productive unique sequences and then subtracted from one. For each patient and control, public and private clones were evaluated within the 100 most prevalent clones. Clones were defined as Susac-specific if absent from the healthy and MS cohorts, from 1052 published viral clones and from other ImmuneACCESS disease sequences. Using fastp trimming at Q25 and MiXCR clonotype assembly, TCRdb reanalyzed the public sequencing data and kept in-frame beta chains. Entries that share a CDR3 protein sequence are merged under the most common genes and DNA. The V and J calls come from TCRdb's annotation, not from the publication. The sample data list some 190,000 distinct CDR3 sequences, and roughly 92% of these were observed just once. Approximately 0.1% of the sample lies in the top ten.

Peripheral blood CD8+ and CD4+ T cells from healthy donors, Susac syndrome patients and multiple sclerosis patients were profiled by high-throughput TCR beta sequencing. The healthy donors served as controls matched for age and sex. Bulk CD8+ and CD4+ T cells were purified by magnetic negative isolation, while CD8+ TEMRA cells were enriched using FACS. Blood was drawn into EDTA tubes, processed within 24 hours, and PBMCs were isolated by density gradient centrifugation. PBMCs destined for TCR sequencing were cryopreserved in liquid nitrogen and later thawed in a 37 °C water bath. A purity of at least 90% was achieved for sorted or isolated CD4+, CD8+ and CD8+ TEMRA cells.

Sequenced: CD4+ T cells from PBMCs. The sequence is built from TRBV10-3 and TRBJ1-3, with an unclear D gene assignment. The sequence derives from a human donor in good health. The base sequence is TGTGCCACCGGCTCGGTGGATCTCGGAAACACCATATATTTT. The encoded protein is CATGSVDLGNTIYF.